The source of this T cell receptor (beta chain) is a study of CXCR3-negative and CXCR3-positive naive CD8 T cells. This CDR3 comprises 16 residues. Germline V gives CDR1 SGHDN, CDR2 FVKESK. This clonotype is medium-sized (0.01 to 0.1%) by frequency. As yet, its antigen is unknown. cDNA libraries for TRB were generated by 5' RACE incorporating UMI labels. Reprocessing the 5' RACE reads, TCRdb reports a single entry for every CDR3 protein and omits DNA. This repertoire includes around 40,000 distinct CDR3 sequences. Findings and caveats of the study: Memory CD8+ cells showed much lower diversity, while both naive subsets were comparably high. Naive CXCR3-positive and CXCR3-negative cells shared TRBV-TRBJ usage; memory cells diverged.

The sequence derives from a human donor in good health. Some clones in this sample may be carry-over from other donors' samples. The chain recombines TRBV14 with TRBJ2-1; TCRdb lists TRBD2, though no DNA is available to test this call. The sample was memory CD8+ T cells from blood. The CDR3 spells CASSQDRSLRRGEQFF.